Described below is a single T cell receptor beta chain sequence and its context. The data stem from a study of OX40 agonist ivuxolimab in advanced cancers. TCRdb's copy holds only in-frame clones and misses some; the assay was immunoSEQ multiplex PCR. The table has tens of thousands of clones, approximately 83% seen once; the top ten hold 4.4%. CDR1 SGHTA and CDR2 FQGTGA come from the germline V gene. CDR3 length: 12 amino acids. V lost 5 bases, J lost 7 bases, and 12 bases lay in between. This clonotype was obtained from an adult with an advanced solid tumor such as melanoma, head and neck, liver or kidney cancer. The J gene is TRBJ2-7, the V gene TRBV7-3, with D possibly matching TRBD1 (6 bases). Here the sequenced sample was CD4+ or CD8+ T cells sorted from blood, taken in a trial of the OX40 agonist ivuxolimab. The CDR3: CASSVGTTEQYF. For the CDR3, the DNA is TGTGCCAGCAGCGTCGGGACAACTGAGCAGTACTTC. The whole variable domain, filled in from reference TRBV7-3 and TRBJ2-7, reads GAGVSQTPSNKVTEKGKYVELRCDPISGHTALYWYRQSLGQGPEFLIYFQGTGAADDSGLPNDRFFAVRPEGSVSTLKIQRTERGDSAVYLCASSVGTTEQYFGPGTRLTVT.